This entry lists 19 T cell receptor beta chains sequenced from one sample in a study of beta chain features in type 1 diabetes. Study conclusions and caveats: Patients with Type 1 diabetes showed moderately but significantly shorter TCRB CDR3s in all four CD4+ subsets.

Expressed TCRB transcripts were sequenced because the entire RNA isolate underwent reverse transcription. Profiling relied on immunoSEQ multiplex PCR, and the TCRdb table lists in-frame clones only, not all of them. Counted here are roughly 300,000 clones, roughly 13% occurring once; the ten biggest clones make up 0.017%. No cognate antigen is known for these TCRs. Sequencing used naive CD4+ T cells from blood. These receptors originate from a man younger than 40 with type 1 diabetes.

This sequence joins TRBV2 and TRBJ2-7; D call uncertain. CDR3 size: 15 residues. CDR1 SNHLY and CDR2 FYNNEI come from the germline V gene. Between the trimmed V and J ends, which lost 7 bases and 2 bases, there was a span of 18 bases. The CDR3 spells CASNSRSPLTYEQYF. The CDR3 DNA follows: TGTGCCAGCAATAGTCGAAGTCCCTTAACCTACGAGCAGTACTTC. Looking up the rest from reference TRBV2 and TRBJ2-7 gives the full variable domain: EPEVTQTPSHQVTQMGQEVILRCVPISNHLYFYWYRQILGQKVEFLVSFYNNEISEKSEIFDDQFSVERPDGSNFTLKIRSTKLEDSAMYFCASNSRSPLTYEQYFGPGTRLTVT.

The chain links TRBV25-1 to TRBJ2-1, with D perhaps matching TRBD2 (5 bases). The germline V gene has CDR1 MGHDK and CDR2 SYGVNS. V lost 8 bases to trimming and J lost 7 bases, with 21 bases between them. The length of the CDR3 is 15 residues. This chain's CDR3 is CASSTFGLSRNEQFF. The CDR3 DNA follows: TGTGCCAGCTCCACGTTCGGACTCAGCAGGAATGAGCAGTTCTTC.

This clone was observed a few times. The chain has TRBV27 and TRBJ2-3, with TRBD2 as a possible D gene (5 bases). The V end lost 6 bases, the J end lost 2 bases, and 12 bases lay between the germline ends. CDR1 is MNHEY and CDR2 is SMNVEV in the germline V gene (reference sequence). The CDR3 sequence is 14 residues long. The CDR3 loop is CASRPRLLTDTQYF. The CDR3 DNA reads as TGTGCCAGCAGACCGAGACTACTCACAGATACGCAGTATTTT.

This chain links TRBV7-2 with TRBJ2-7, with 10 bases lining up with TRBD1. Unmatched junction bases numbered 9, after V lost 6 bases and J lost 4 bases. The CDR3 is made up of 15 amino acids. Germline V gives CDR1 SGHTA, CDR2 FQGNSA. CDR3 nucleotide sequence: TGTGCCAGCAGTCAAGGGACAGGGGTCGAATACGAGCAGTACTTC. Its protein product is CASSQGTGVEYEQYF.

This clone was observed a single time. The chain couples TRBV18 to TRBJ2-7, with 8 nucleotides matching TRBD2. The CDR3 spans 17 residues. The V gene's germline CDR1 is KGHSH and CDR2 LQKENI. V lost 3 bases, J lost 7 bases, and 17 bases stayed unmatched. In nucleotides, the CDR3 is TGTGCCAGCTCACCGATGGAGGATCCGGGAGGGCCGGAAGAGCAGTACTTC. This codes for CASSPMEDPGGPEEQYF.

The J gene is TRBJ2-1, the V gene TRBV2; the match to TRBD2 covers 12 bases. V dropped 9 bases and J dropped 9; count of bases not matched to a gene: 6. The CDR3 extends over 13 amino acids. CDR1 SNHLY and CDR2 FYNNEI come from the germline V gene. The CDR3 DNA reads as TGTGCCAGTCGGACTAGCGGGACTAGTGAGCAGTTCTTC. Encoded protein: CASRTSGTSEQFF.

V is TRBV2 and J is TRBJ1-1; D gene unclear. Trimming took 6 bases from V and 1 from J, leaving 9 bases between them. Looked up from germline, CDR1 is SNHLY and CDR2 is FYNNEI. The CDR3 covers 13 residues. In nucleotides, the CDR3 is TGTGCCAGCAGCGACACGGAGAACACTGAAGCTTTCTTT. Protein sequence: CASSDTENTEAFF.

CDR3 residues: CASSLGSGSTYNEQFF. The CDR3 DNA follows: TGCGCCAGCAGCTTGGGCAGCGGGAGCACGTACAATGAGCAGTTCTTC. J is TRBJ2-1 and V is TRBV5-1; 8 nucleotides agree with TRBD2. This CDR3 is built from 16 residues. Trimming cost V 0 bases and J 4 bases; bases outside gene matches: 6. CDR1 is SGHRS, CDR2 YFSETQ, per germline.

The chain recombines TRBV4-1 with TRBJ2-1; 8 positions agree with TRBD2. J gave up 4 bases and V 4 bases, and 9 bases lay outside the gene matches. The CDR3 has 16 residues. Germline CDR1 is MGHRA and CDR2 is YSYEKL. The DNA of the CDR3 is TGCGCCAGCAGCCCAGTAGGGGCTAGCGGGTACAATGAGCAGTTCTTC. It is translated as CASSPVGASGYNEQFF.

This clone was detected a few times. The genes are TRBV5-4 and TRBJ2-7; maybe TRBD2 (5 bases). Germline V gene lookup returns CDR1 SGHNT and CDR2 YYREEE (reference sequence). Trimming pared 4 bases from V and 2 bases from J, leaving 16 bases between. The CDR3 is 15 residues long. CDR3 region: CASSLSGRATYEQYF. The CDR3 region has the DNA TGTGCCAGCAGCCTAAGCGGCCGAGCAACCTACGAGCAGTACTTC. The full variable domain, rest sourced from reference TRBV5-4 and TRBJ2-7, is ETGVTQSPTHLIKTRGQQVTLRCSSQSGHNTVSWYQQALGQGPQFIFQYYREEENGRGNFPPRFSGLQFPNYSSELNVNALELDDSALYLCASSLSGRATYEQYFGPGTRLTVT.

The J gene is TRBJ2-7, the V gene TRBV6-5; 8 bases map to TRBD1. The germline gives CDR1 MNHEY, CDR2 SVGAGI. J gave up 5 bases and V 3 bases, and 3 bases lay outside the gene matches. CDR3 size: 13 residues. The CDR3 region is CASSYLRGHEQYF. The DNA for the CDR3 is TGTGCCAGCAGTTATCTCAGGGGGCACGAGCAGTACTTC.

The chain joins TRBV7-3 to TRBJ2-1; 11 nucleotides match TRBD2. CDR3 length equals 14 residues. Trimming removed 2 bases from V and 8 bases from J; junction bases left unmatched: 2. The V gene's germline CDR1 is SGHTA and CDR2 FQGTGA. The DNA of the CDR3 is TGTGCCAGCAGCTTAGTAGCGGGAGGGGATGAGCAGTTCTTC. Protein: CASSLVAGGDEQFF.

This clone was recorded a few times. The V and J genes are TRBV5-1 and TRBJ1-1; TRBD1 agrees at 7 bases. Germline assignment: CDR1 SGHRS and CDR2 YFSETQ. J was trimmed by 0 bases and V by 4 bases; bases with no gene match: 6. This CDR3 contains 15 residues. As DNA, the CDR3 is TGCGCCAGCAGCCCAGGACAGGTCATGAACACTGAAGCTTTCTTT. Translating gives CASSPGQVMNTEAFF.

This chain links TRBV6-5 with TRBJ1-5; a weak D match, TRBD1 (6 bases). Germline CDR1 MNHEY, CDR2 SVGAGI. Trimming took off 5 bases at V and 0 bases at J, with 11 bases between the two ends. This CDR3 contains 15 residues. The CDR3 reads CASSATGLSNQPQHF. DNA for the CDR3: TGTGCCAGCAGTGCGACAGGACTTAGCAATCAGCCCCAGCATTTT.

Notes on this clone: Sequence at one end of the junction differs from germline and may be a read error. The genes are TRBV7-9 and TRBJ1-2, with a tentative D call TRBD1 (6 bases). CDR1 is SEHNR, CDR2 FQNEAQ, per germline (reference sequence). The CDR3 has 13 amino acids. In DNA, the CDR3 is TGTGCCAGCAGCTCTACAGGGAGATATGCCTACACCTTC. Translating gives CASSSTGRYAYTF. Filled out from reference TRBV7-9 and TRBJ1-2, the complete variable domain reads DTGVSQNPRHKITKRGQNVTFRCDPISEHNRLYWYRQTLGQGPEFLTYFQNEAQLEKSRLLSDRFSAERPKGSFSTLEIQRTEQGDSAMYLCASSSTGRYAYTFGSGTRLTVV.

This clone was counted a few times. The chain recombines TRBV9 with TRBJ2-1, with 8 nucleotides matching TRBD2. After removal of 4 bases from V and 9 bases from J, the junction contained 15 bases not matched to a gene. The CDR3 is made up of 16 amino acids. Germline CDR1 is SGDLS and CDR2 is YYNGEE. The CDR3 DNA is TGTGCCAGCAGCCTCACCCCCACGGCGGGGGGCCTTGAGCAGTTCTTC. Its translation: CASSLTPTAGGLEQFF.

The chain has TRBV28 and TRBJ1-1; D may be TRBD1 (5 bases). This CDR3 contains 15 residues. V lost 3 bases, J lost 4 bases, and 15 bases lay in between. CDR1 MDHEN and CDR2 SYDVKM come from the germline V gene. The CDR3 is CASSFKGRASTEAFF. CDR3 DNA sequence: TGTGCCAGCAGTTTCAAGGGCAGGGCTAGCACTGAAGCTTTCTTT.

The chain recombines TRBV5-1 with TRBJ2-7; perhaps TRBD2 as D (6 bases). Per the germline V gene, CDR1 is SGHRS and CDR2 is YFSETQ. The CDR3 extends over 14 amino acids. Trimming removed 3 bases at V and 5 bases at J, with 15 bases between. This chain's CDR3 is CASSSAGGTNEQYF. The CDR3 nucleotides are TGCGCCAGCAGCTCCGCTGGGGGGACCAACGAGCAGTACTTC.

This clone was found a few times. The genes are TRBV28 and TRBJ2-5, with 7 bases matching TRBD2. The CDR3 totals 14 residues. Germline V lookup: CDR1 MDHEN, CDR2 SYDVKM. Trimming took 3 bases from V and 6 from J; bases not matched to a gene: 7. The CDR3 DNA sequence: TGTGCCAGCAGTTTTGGCGGGAGTGGAAAGACCCAGTACTTC. Translation gives CASSFGGSGKTQYF. Complete variable domain (other parts from reference TRBV28 and TRBJ2-5): DVKVTQSSRYLVKRTGEKVFLECVQDMDHENMFWYRQDPGLGLRLIYFSYDVKMKEKGDIPEGYSVSREKKERFSLILESASTNQTSMYLCASSFGGSGKTQYFGPGTRLLVL.